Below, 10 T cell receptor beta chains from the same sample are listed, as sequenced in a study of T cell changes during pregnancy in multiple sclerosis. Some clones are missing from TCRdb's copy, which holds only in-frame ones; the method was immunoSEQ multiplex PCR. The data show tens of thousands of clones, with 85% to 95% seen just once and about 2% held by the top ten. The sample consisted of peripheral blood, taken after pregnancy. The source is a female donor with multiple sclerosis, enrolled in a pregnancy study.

This CDR3 reads CASSHYKSGGRVYTF. The DNA for the CDR3 is TGTGCCAGCAGTCACTATAAATCCGGGGGTCGAGTCTACACCTTC. The genes are TRBV5-6 and TRBJ1-2, with D tentatively TRBD1 (5 bases). The germline V gene has CDR1 SGHDT and CDR2 YYEEEE. With 5 bases removed from V and 10 bases from J, the gap between germline ends came to 24 bases. The CDR3 runs to 15 residues.

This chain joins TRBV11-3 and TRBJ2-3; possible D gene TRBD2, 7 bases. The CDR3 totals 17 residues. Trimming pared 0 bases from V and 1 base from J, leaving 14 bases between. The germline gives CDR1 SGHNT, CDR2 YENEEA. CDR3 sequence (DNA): TGTGCCAGCAGCTTAGACTCGGGGGCGGGGGGCACAGATACGCAGTATTTT. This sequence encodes CASSLDSGAGGTDTQYF.

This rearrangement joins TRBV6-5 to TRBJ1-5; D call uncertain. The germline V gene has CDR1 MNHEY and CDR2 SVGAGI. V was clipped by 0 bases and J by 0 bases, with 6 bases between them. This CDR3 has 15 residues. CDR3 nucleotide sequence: TGTGCCAGCAGTTACTCCCGGGATAGCAATCAGCCCCAGCATTTT. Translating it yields CASSYSRDSNQPQHF.

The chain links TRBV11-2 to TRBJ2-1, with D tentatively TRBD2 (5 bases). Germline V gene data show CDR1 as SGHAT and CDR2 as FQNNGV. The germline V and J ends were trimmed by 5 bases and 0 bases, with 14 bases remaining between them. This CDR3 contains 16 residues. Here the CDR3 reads CASSPQLVPSYNEQFF. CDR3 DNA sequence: TGTGCCAGCAGCCCTCAACTAGTACCCTCCTACAATGAGCAGTTCTTC.

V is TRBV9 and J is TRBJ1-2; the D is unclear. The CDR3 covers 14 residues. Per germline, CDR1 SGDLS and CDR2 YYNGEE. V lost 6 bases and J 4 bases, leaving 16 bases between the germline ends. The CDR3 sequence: CASTRVEALYGYTF. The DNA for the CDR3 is TGTGCCAGCACAAGGGTGGAGGCCCTCTATGGCTACACCTTC.

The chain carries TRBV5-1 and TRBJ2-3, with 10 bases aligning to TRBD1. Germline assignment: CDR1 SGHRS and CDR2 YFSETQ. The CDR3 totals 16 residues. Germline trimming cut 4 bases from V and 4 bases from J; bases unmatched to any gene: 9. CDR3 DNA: TGCGCCAGCAGCACGATGCCGACAGGGGGCTCAGATACGCAGTATTTT. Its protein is CASSTMPTGGSDTQYF.

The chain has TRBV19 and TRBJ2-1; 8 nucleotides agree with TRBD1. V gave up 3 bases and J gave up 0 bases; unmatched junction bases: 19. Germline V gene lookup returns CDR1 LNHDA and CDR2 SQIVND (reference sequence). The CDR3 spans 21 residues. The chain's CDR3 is CASSMSVFGTGSPSSYNEQFF. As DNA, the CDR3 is TGTGCCAGTAGTATGTCTGTATTCGGGACAGGTTCTCCTAGCTCCTACAATGAGCAGTTCTTC.

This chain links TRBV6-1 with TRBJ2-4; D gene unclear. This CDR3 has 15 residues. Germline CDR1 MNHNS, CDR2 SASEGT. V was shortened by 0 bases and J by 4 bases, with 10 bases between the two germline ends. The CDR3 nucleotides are TGTGCCAGCAGTGAAGCAACAGCTACAAAAAACATTCAGTACTTC. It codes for CASSEATATKNIQYF.

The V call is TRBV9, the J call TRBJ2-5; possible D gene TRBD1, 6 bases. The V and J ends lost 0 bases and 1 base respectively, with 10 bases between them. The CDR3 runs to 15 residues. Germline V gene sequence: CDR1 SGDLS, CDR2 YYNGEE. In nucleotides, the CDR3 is TGTGCCAGCAGCGTAGGGGGGCGGAGCCAAGAGACCCAGTACTTC. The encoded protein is CASSVGGRSQETQYF.

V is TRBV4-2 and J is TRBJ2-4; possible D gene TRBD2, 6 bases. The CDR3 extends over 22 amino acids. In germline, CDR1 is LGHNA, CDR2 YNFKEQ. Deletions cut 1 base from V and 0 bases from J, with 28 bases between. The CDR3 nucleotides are TGTGCCAGCAGCCAAGGCGACCCGGGGGAGCAGGCAAGGGGACTAGCCAAAAACATTCAGTACTTC. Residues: CASSQGDPGEQARGLAKNIQYF.